The rows below give T cell receptor beta chains drawn from one sample of a study of beta chain features in type 1 diabetes. The repertoire was sequenced with immunoSEQ multiplex PCR; TCRdb's copy has only in-frame clones and lacks some. The sample holds roughly 300,000 clones; roughly 8% are singletons and the top ten take around 0.45%. Source material: central memory CD4+ T cells from blood. The source of these receptors is a woman younger than 30 in good health. The CDR3 runs from the conserved cysteine through the conserved F or W. D genes are given only for firm matches. Where a row states a size, it is once, few, many or the class of an expanded clone; other rows omit it.

>TRBD1|TRBV5-6|TRBJ1-2|16|few
TGTGCCAGCAGCCGAAAACCGGGACAGGCAGACTATGGCTACACCTTC
CASSRKPGQADYGYTF
>-|TRBV7-2|TRBJ2-7|15|many
TGTGCCAGCAGTTTAACGTCGGGGGTGGAGTACGAGCAGTACTTC
CASSLTSGVEYEQYF
>-|TRBV4-2|TRBJ1-3|17|-
TGTGCCAGCAGCCAAGAATACATGTCGAGCTCTGGAAACACCATATATTTT
CASSQEYMSSSGNTIYF
>-|TRBV7-2|TRBJ2-1|15|-
TGTGCCAGCAGCTTTAGCGGACAAACCTACAATGAGCAGTTCTTC
CASSFSGQTYNEQFF
>-|TRBV11-2|TRBJ2-1|11|-
TGTGCCAGCAGCTCGGGCCCTTCCGTCTTCTTC
CASSSGPSVFF
>TRBD2|TRBV7-2|TRBJ2-5|18|-
TGTGCCAGCAGCTTAGAGGTCAGAACTAGCGGGAGGAGGAAGACCCAGTACTTC
CASSLEVRTSGRRKTQYF
>-|TRBV18|TRBJ2-5|14|few
TGTGCCAGCTTACCAGACCCCCTCGGGGAGACCCAGTACTTC
CASLPDPLGETQYF
>-|TRBV23-1|TRBJ2-1|15|-
TGCGCCAGCAGTCAATCCGGGAGCGCCGACAATGAGCAGTTCTTC
CASSQSGSADNEQFF
>-|TRBV27|TRBJ2-1|14|many
TGTGCCAGCAGTTACCCTAGGACCTACAATGAGCAGTTCTTC
CASSYPRTYNEQFF
>TRBD2|TRBV6-5|TRBJ2-3|14|few
TGTGCCATCAGTGTGGGGTTGAGCGGGAAGGCGCAGTATTTT
CAISVGLSGKAQYF
>-|TRBV15|TRBJ1-1|13|-
TGTGCCACCAGCAGGGATCGCCGGGGGGGAGCTTTCTTT
CATSRDRRGGAFF
>-|TRBV25-1|TRBJ2-5|15|few
TGTGCCAGCAGTGAATTTGACAGACACCAAGAGACCCAGTACTTC
CASSEFDRHQETQYF
>TRBD2|TRBV5-1|TRBJ2-1|16|few
TGCGCCAGCAGCCCCACGACTAGCAAAGCATACAATGAGCAGTTCTTC
CASSPTTSKAYNEQFF
>-|TRBV2|TRBJ2-1|13|few
TGTGCCAGCGTCAGGAGACAGAACAATGAGCAGTTCTTC
CASVRRQNNEQFF
>-|TRBV15|TRBJ1-4|15|-
TGTGCCACCAGCGGAAGGACAGAAGCTAATGAAAAACTGTTTTTT
CATSGRTEANEKLFF
>-|TRBV4-3|TRBJ1-2|16|few
TGCGCCAGCAGCTCCCGGGCCACAGGGACAAACTATGGCTACACCTTC
CASSSRATGTNYGYTF
>-|TRBV6-5|TRBJ1-2|15|-
TGTGCCAGCAGTTACTCAGGCAGGGAGGACTATGGCTACACCTTC
CASSYSGREDYGYTF